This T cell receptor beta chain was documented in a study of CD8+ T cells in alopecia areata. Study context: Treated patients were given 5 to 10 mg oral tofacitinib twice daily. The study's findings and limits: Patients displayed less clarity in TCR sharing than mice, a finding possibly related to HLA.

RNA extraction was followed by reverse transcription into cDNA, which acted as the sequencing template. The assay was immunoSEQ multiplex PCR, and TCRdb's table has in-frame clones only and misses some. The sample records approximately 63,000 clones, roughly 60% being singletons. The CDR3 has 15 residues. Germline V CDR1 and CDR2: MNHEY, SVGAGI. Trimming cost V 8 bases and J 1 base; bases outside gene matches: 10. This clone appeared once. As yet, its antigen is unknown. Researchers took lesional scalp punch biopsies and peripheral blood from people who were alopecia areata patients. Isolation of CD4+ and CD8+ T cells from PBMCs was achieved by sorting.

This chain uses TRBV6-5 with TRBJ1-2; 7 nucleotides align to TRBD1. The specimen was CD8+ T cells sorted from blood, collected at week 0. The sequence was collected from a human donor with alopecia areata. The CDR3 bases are TGTGCCAGCCGTGGGACAGCCAGGGGTAACTATGGCTACACCTTC. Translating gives CASRGTARGNYGYTF.